This T cell receptor beta chain was profiled in a study of cytotoxic CD8 clonotypes in ibrutinib-treated CLL. The study, taken as a whole, reports: Few clonotypes were public, and these shrank or held steady under treatment.

Sequencing was performed with immunoSEQ multiplex PCR; in TCRdb, only in-frame clones are kept and a portion is missing. The top ten clones hold roughly 5% of a sample with about 84,000 clones, just over 85% of them seen once. A note on this clone: Its specificity is not known.

Per the germline V gene, CDR1 is SGHDT and CDR2 is YYEEEE. There are 16 residues in the CDR3. Losses at the gene ends were 1 base for V and 5 bases for J; bases not matched to a gene: 9. The chain uses TRBV5-6 and TRBJ2-5, with TRBD1 matching 9 bases. This TCR derives from a human donor with chronic lymphocytic leukemia. The input for sequencing was PBMCs, taken before ibrutinib treatment. The CDR3 sequence is CASSLLDRGLFETQYF. The CDR3 bases are TGTGCCAGCAGCTTGTTGGACAGGGGTCTTTTTGAGACCCAGTACTTC.